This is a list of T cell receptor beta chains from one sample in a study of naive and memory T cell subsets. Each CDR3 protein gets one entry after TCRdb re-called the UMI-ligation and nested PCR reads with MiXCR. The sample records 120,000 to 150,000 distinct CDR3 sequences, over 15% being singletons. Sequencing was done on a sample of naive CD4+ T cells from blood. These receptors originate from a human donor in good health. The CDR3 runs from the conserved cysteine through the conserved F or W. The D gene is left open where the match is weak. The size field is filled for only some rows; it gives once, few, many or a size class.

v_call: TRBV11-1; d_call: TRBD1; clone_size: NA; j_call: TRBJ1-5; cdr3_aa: CASSSHLHRGDNQPQNF; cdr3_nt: TGTGCCAGCAGCTCCCATCTGCACAGGGGCGACAATCAGCCCCAGAATTTT
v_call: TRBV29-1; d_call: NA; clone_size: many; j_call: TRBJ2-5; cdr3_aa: CSVTTDRQETQYF; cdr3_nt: TGCAGCGTTACGACAGACCGTCAAGAGACCCAGTACTTC
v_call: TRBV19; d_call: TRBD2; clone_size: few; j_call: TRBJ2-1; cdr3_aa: CASSEGLALYEQFF; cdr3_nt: TGTGCCAGTAGTGAGGGACTAGCGTTGTATGAGCAGTTCTTC
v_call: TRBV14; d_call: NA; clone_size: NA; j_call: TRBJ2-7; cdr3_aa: CASSQGGLRSYEQYF; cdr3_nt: TGTGCCAGCAGCCAAGGGGGACTCCGCTCCTACGAGCAGTACTTC
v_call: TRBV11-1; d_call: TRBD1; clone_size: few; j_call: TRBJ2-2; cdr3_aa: CASRGQGYTGELFF; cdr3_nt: TGTGCCAGCCGTGGACAGGGCTACACCGGGGAGCTGTTTTTT
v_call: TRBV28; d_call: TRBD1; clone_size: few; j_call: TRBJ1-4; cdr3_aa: CASGTGYEEKLFF; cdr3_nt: TGTGCCAGCGGGACAGGTTACGAAGAAAAACTGTTTTTT
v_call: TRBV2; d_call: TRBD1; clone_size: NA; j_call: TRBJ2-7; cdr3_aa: CASSSDRVDEQYF; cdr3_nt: TGTGCCAGCAGTTCTGACAGGGTTGACGAGCAGTACTTC
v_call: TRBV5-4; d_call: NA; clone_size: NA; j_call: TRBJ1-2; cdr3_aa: CASSDRSVGLYGYTF; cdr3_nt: TGTGCCAGCAGCGACCGCTCTGTAGGGCTGTATGGCTACACCTTC
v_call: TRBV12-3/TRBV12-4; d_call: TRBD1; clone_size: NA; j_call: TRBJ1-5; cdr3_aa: CASGYGTGQSQPQHF; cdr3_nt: TGTGCCAGCGGCTACGGGACAGGGCAGAGTCAGCCCCAGCATTTT
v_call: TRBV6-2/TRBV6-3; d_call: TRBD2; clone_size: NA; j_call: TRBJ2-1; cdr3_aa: CASVGTSGRALYNEQFF; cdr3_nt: TGTGCCAGCGTCGGGACTAGCGGGAGGGCCCTCTACAATGAGCAGTTCTTC
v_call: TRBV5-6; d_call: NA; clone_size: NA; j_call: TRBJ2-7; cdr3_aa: CASSAGHGPYEQYF; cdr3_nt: TGTGCCAGCAGCGCCGGACATGGTCCCTACGAGCAGTACTTC
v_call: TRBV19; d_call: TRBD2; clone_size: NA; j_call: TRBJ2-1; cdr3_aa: CASTLHGREGRRNEQFF; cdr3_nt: TGTGCCAGTACACTCCACGGGCGGGAGGGACGTAGAAATGAGCAGTTCTTC
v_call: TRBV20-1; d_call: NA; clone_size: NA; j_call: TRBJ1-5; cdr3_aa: CSARLQGGQPQHF; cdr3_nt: TGCAGTGCTAGGCTACAGGGAGGGCAGCCCCAGCATTTT
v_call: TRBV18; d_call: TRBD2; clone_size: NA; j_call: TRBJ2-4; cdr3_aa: CASSSLAGVNIQYF; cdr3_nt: TGTGCCAGCTCATCCCTAGCGGGAGTGAACATTCAGTACTTC
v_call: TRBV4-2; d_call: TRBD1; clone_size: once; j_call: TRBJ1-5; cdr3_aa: CASSQAGGQVQGFLQPQHF; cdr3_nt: TGTGCCAGCAGCCAAGCGGGGGGACAGGTGCAGGGATTTTTACAGCCCCAGCATTTT
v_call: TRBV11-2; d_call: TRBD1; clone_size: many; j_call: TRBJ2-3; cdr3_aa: CASSLVGQGTDTQYF; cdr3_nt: TGTGCCAGCAGCTTAGTGGGACAGGGCACAGATACGCAGTATTTT
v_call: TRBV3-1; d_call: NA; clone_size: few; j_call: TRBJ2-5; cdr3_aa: CASSQDGRGLGETQYF; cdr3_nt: TGTGCCAGCAGCCAAGATGGCAGGGGATTGGGGGAGACCCAGTACTTC
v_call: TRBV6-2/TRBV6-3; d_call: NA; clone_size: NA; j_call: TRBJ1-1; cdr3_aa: CASRSGDGWTEAFF; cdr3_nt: TGTGCCAGCAGGTCAGGGGACGGATGGACTGAAGCTTTCTTT
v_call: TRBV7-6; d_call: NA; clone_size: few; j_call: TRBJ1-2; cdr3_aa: CASSSSYDSNYGYTF; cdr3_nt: TGTGCCAGCAGCTCCAGCTATGACAGTAACTATGGCTACACCTTC
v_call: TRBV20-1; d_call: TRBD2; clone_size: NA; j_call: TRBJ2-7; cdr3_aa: CSASQAGGWYEQYF; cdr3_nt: TGCAGTGCTAGTCAAGCGGGAGGATGGTACGAGCAGTACTTC
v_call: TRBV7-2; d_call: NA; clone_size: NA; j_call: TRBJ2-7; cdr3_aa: CASSSAQGYEQYF; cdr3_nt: TGTGCCAGCAGCTCCGCTCAGGGGTACGAGCAGTACTTC
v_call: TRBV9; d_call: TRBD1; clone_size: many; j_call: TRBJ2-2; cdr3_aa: CASSGQGTGELFF; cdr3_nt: TGTGCCAGCAGCGGACAGGGCACCGGGGAGCTGTTTTTT
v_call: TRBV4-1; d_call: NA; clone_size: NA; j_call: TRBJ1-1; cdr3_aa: CASSQDPGWTEAFF; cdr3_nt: TGCGCCAGCAGCCAAGATCCGGGATGGACTGAAGCTTTCTTT
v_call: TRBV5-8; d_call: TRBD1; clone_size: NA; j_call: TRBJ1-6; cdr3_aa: CASSPDRDGSPLHF; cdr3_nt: TGTGCCAGCAGCCCGGACAGGGACGGTTCACCCCTCCACTTT
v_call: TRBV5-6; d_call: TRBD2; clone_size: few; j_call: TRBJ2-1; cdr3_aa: CASSSPGRGLAGRTEQFF; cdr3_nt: TGTGCCAGCAGCTCCCCCGGCCGCGGACTAGCGGGAAGGACCGAGCAGTTCTTC
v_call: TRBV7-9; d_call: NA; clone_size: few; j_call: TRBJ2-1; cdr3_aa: CASSLSAAAYNEQFF; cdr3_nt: TGTGCCAGCAGCTTATCGGCCGCAGCCTACAATGAGCAGTTCTTC
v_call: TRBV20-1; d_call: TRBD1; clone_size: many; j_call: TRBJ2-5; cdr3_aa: CSAYRGETETQYF; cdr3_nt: TGCAGTGCTTACAGGGGAGAAACGGAGACCCAGTACTTC
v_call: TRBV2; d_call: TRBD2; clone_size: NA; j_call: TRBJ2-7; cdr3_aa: CASIVIGGWASGSGGSYEQYF; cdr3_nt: TGTGCCAGCATCGTTATCGGAGGTTGGGCTAGCGGGAGTGGTGGATCCTACGAGCAGTACTTC
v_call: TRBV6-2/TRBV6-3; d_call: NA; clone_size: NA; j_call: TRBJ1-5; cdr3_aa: CASRESNQPQHF; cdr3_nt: TGTGCCAGCAGGGAAAGCAATCAGCCCCAGCATTTT